The 3 T cell receptor beta chains reported below all come from one sample, sequenced in a study of T cell changes during pregnancy in multiple sclerosis. Libraries were prepared by immunoSEQ multiplex PCR; TCRdb keeps only in-frame clonotypes and omits some of them. The top ten hold more than 8.5% of the sample, which has 40,000 or so clones, less than 95% seen once. Source: CD8+ T cells from peripheral blood mononuclear cells, taken in the first trimester of pregnancy. The receptors were sampled from a female donor with multiple sclerosis, enrolled in a pregnancy study.

V usage is TRBV13 and J usage is TRBJ2-7; 7 bases line up with TRBD1. There are 14 residues in the CDR3. V was pared by 5 bases and J by 3 bases, with 7 bases of the junction left unmatched. Germline CDR1 and CDR2: PRHDT and FYEKMQ (reference sequence). The CDR3 nucleotides are TGTGCCAGCAGCAAGGACAGGACAGACTACGAGCAGTACTTC. Protein product: CASSKDRTDYEQYF.

The V and J genes are TRBV6-1 and TRBJ2-1, with 14 bases aligning to TRBD2. The CDR3 totals 15 residues. Germline lookup yields CDR1 MNHNS and CDR2 SASEGT. Trimming at V came to 4 bases and at J to 4 bases, leaving 0 bases not matched to a gene. CDR3 in amino acids: CASSGLAGGYNEQFF. The CDR3, as DNA: TGTGCCAGCAGTGGACTAGCGGGAGGGTACAATGAGCAGTTCTTC.

The DNA of the CDR3 is TGTGCCACCAGCAGAGGGACAGGGAATAACTATGGCTACACCTTC. This sequence encodes CATSRGTGNNYGYTF. The V and J genes are TRBV15 and TRBJ1-2; TRBD1 agrees at 8 bases. Germline V gene sequence: CDR1 LNHNV, CDR2 YYDKDF (reference sequence). V trimming: 1 base; J trimming: 1 base; junction bases outside the gene matches: 2. The CDR3 extends over 15 amino acids.